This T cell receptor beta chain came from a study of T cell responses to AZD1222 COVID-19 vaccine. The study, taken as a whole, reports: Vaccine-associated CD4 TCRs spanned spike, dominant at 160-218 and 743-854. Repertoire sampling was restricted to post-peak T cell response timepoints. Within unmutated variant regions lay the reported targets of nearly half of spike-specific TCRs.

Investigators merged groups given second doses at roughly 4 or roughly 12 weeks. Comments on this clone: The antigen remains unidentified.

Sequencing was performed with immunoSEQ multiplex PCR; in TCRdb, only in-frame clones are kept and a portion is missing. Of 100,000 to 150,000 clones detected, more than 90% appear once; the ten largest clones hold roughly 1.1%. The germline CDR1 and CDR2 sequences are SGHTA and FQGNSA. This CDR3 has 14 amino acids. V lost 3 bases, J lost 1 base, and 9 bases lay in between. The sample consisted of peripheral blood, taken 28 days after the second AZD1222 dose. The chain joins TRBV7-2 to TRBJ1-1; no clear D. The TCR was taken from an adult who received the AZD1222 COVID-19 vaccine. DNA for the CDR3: TGTGCCAGCAGCTTCACCGTGGGGAACACTGAAGCTTTCTTT. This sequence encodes CASSFTVGNTEAFF.